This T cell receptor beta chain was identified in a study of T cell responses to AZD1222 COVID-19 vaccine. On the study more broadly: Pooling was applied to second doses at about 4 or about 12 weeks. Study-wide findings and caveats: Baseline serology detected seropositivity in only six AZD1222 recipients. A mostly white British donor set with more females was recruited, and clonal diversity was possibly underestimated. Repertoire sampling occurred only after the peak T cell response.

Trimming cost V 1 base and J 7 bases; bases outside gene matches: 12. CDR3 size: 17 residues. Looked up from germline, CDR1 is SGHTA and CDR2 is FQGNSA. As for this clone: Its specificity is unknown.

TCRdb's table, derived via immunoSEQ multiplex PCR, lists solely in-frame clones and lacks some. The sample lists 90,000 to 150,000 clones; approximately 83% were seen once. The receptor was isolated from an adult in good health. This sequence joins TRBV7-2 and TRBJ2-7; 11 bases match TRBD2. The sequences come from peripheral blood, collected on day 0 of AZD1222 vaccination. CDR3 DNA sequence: TGTGCCAGCAGCTTAGTGGGCGCTAGCGGGAGGCCGGGGGAGCAGTACTTC. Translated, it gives CASSLVGASGRPGEQYF. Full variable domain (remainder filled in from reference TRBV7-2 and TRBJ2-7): GAGVSQSPSNKVTEKGKDVELRCDPISGHTALYWYRQSLGQGLEFLIYFQGNSAPDKSGLPSDRFSAERTGGSVSTLTIQRTQQEDSAVYLCASSLVGASGRPGEQYFGPGTRLTVT.